Below are 14 T cell receptor beta chains sequenced from a single sample in a study of cytomegalovirus exposure and HLA in healthy donors. The PCR was carried out with 60 Vbeta primers and 13 Jbeta primers. Assay used: immunoSEQ multiplex PCR; TCRdb lists only in-frame clones, some missing. The sample records some 180,000 clones, 78% being singletons. Sequencing used PBMCs. The origin of the receptors is a young woman in good health and CMV-seropositive.

The chain couples TRBV11-2 to TRBJ2-3; TRBD1 agrees at 8 bases. CDR3 length: 14 amino acids. After removal of 3 bases from V and 5 bases from J, the junction contained 4 bases not matched to a gene. Germline assignment: CDR1 SGHAT and CDR2 FQNNGV. The CDR3: CASSLQGAGDTQYF. DNA for the CDR3: TGTGCCAGCAGCTTGCAGGGGGCGGGAGATACGCAGTATTTT.

The chain uses TRBV27 and TRBJ2-7; 8 bases match TRBD1. Germline CDR1 is MNHEY and CDR2 is SMNVEV (reference sequence). Trimming took 7 bases from V and 0 from J; bases not matched to a gene: 23. The CDR3 has 20 amino acids. The CDR3 reads CASTPRTGSLFDLNSYEQYF. The CDR3 DNA is TGTGCCAGCACCCCACGGACAGGGTCCCTTTTCGACTTGAACTCCTACGAGCAGTACTTC.

V gene TRBV5-1 combines with J gene TRBJ2-2, with unresolved D. This CDR3 is 13 amino acids long. The V gene lost 2 bases and the J gene lost 5 bases, with 7 bases spanning the gap. The germline V gene encodes CDR1 SGHRS and CDR2 YFSETQ. CDR3 loop: CASSLPDTGELFF. CDR3 bases: TGCGCCAGCAGCTTACCAGATACCGGGGAGCTGTTTTTT.

V gene TRBV19 combines with J gene TRBJ2-1; no reliable D call. The CDR3 contains 14 residues. V dropped 3 bases and J dropped 3 bases, with 9 bases sitting between them. Germline CDR1 is LNHDA and CDR2 is SQIVND (reference sequence). CDR3 amino acids: CASSMVEHYNEQFF. For the CDR3, the DNA is TGTGCCAGTAGTATGGTAGAGCACTACAATGAGCAGTTCTTC.

V is TRBV28 and J is TRBJ1-2; D is uncertain. Germline V gene data show CDR1 as MDHEN and CDR2 as SYDVKM. This CDR3 is built from 13 residues. Trimming took 3 bases from V and 2 from J, leaving 7 bases between them. The DNA for the CDR3 is TGTGCCAGCAGTTTGACACACAACTATGGCTACACCTTC. Translated: CASSLTHNYGYTF.

The chain has TRBV28 and TRBJ1-1; 7 positions match TRBD1. Trimming cost V 3 bases and J 4 bases; bases outside gene matches: 8. Per the germline V gene, CDR1 is MDHEN and CDR2 is SYDVKM. CDR3 length: 15 residues. The CDR3 DNA is TGTGCCAGCAGTTTTCAGGAGGGGGCGCGCACTGAAGCTTTCTTT. Translating it yields CASSFQEGARTEAFF.

The chain employs TRBV4-1 and TRBJ2-1, with 12 bases identical to TRBD2. The CDR3 sequence is 17 residues long. The V gene's germline CDR1 is MGHRA and CDR2 YSYEKL. The ends lost 1 base at V and 6 bases at J; junction bases unmatched: 7. The CDR3 spells CASSQARLAGVGNEQFF. CDR3 coding DNA: TGCGCCAGCAGCCAAGCCAGACTAGCGGGAGTCGGCAATGAGCAGTTCTTC.

The chain links TRBV6-1 to TRBJ1-1; 7 nucleotides match TRBD1. The V gene's germline CDR1 is MNHNS and CDR2 SASEGT. The ends lost 7 bases at V and 1 base at J; junction bases unmatched: 3. There are 13 residues in the CDR3. DNA of the CDR3: TGTGCCAGCACCCGGACAGGGAACACTGAAGCTTTCTTT. Translated, it gives CASTRTGNTEAFF.

The chain combines TRBV9 with TRBJ2-5; D is unresolved. The CDR3 contains 14 residues. Trimming shortened V by 4 bases and J by 2 bases, and 12 bases separated the two germline ends. The germline gives CDR1 SGDLS, CDR2 YYNGEE. The chain's CDR3 is CASSLTGSQETQYF. The CDR3 DNA sequence: TGTGCCAGCAGCCTTACCGGGTCGCAAGAGACCCAGTACTTC.

The chain couples TRBV7-2 to TRBJ1-5; 10 nucleotides match TRBD1. Per germline, CDR1 SGHTA and CDR2 FQGNSA. CDR3 size: 15 residues. The V gene end was trimmed by 5 bases and the J gene end by 6 bases; junction bases not matched to a gene: 7. Here the CDR3 reads CASSADRGQGQPQHF. The CDR3 region has the DNA TGTGCCAGCAGCGCAGACAGGGGGCAAGGTCAGCCCCAGCATTTT.

The table lists this clone with a few counts. The gene calls are TRBV10-3 and TRBJ2-2, with D hard to call. Trimming stripped 3 bases from V and 6 bases from J, with 8 bases between. The CDR3 length is 13 residues. Germline CDR1 reads ENHRY; CDR2 reads SYGVKD. The CDR3 nucleotides are TGTGCCATCAGTGACGCTAGACCCGGGGAGCTGTTTTTT. Amino acids: CAISDARPGELFF.

The chain employs TRBV11-3 and TRBJ2-7, with unresolved D. Germline V CDR1 and CDR2: SGHNT, YENEEA. The CDR3 contains 14 residues. Trimming stripped 2 bases from V and 2 bases from J, with 10 bases between. CDR3 in amino acids: CASSLHTKTYEQYF. In DNA form, the CDR3 reads TGTGCCAGCAGCTTACACACGAAAACCTACGAGCAGTACTTC.

V and J are TRBV5-1 and TRBJ2-7, with 12 positions matching TRBD1. The CDR3 is 15 amino acids. With 0 bases clipped from V and 7 bases from J, the junction kept 5 bases outside the gene matches. Germline V CDR1 and CDR2: SGHRS, YFSETQ. CDR3 in amino acids: CASSLAGQGAGEQYF. DNA for the CDR3: TGCGCCAGCAGCTTGGCGGGACAGGGGGCCGGGGAGCAGTACTTC.

The J gene is TRBJ2-1, the V gene TRBV6-5; maybe TRBD1 (6 bases). Germline V gene sequence: CDR1 MNHEY, CDR2 SVGAGI. The CDR3 extends over 15 amino acids. Trimming shortened V by 2 bases and J by 8 bases, and 16 bases separated the two germline ends. The CDR3, as DNA: TGTGCCAGCAGTTACCCAGGGGCCCCGATGGATGAGCAGTTCTTC. Its protein product is CASSYPGAPMDEQFF.